This T cell receptor beta chain was sequenced for a study of T-cell memory formation after mild COVID-19. TCRdb called the 5' RACE reads again in MiXCR, with one record for every CDR3 protein. Altogether about 430,000 distinct CDR3 sequences are present, 20% to 25% being singletons, with the ten largest covering roughly 8.7%. This CDR3 region has 13 residues. CDR1 SGHVS and CDR2 FQNEAQ come from the germline V gene. Trimming took 5 bases from V and 6 from J, leaving 13 bases between them. This clonotype was counted a few times. Sequencing used PBMCs or a T cell subset sorted from them (not recorded which). The J gene is TRBJ1-2, the V gene TRBV7-8; D uncertain. The TCR was taken from an adult woman who had mild COVID-19 (a few samples of this study predate the infection). Cell type and time point are not known. CDR3 coding DNA: TGTGCCAGCAGCAAAGACACTGAAGATGGCTACACCTTC. Protein: CASSKDTEDGYTF.